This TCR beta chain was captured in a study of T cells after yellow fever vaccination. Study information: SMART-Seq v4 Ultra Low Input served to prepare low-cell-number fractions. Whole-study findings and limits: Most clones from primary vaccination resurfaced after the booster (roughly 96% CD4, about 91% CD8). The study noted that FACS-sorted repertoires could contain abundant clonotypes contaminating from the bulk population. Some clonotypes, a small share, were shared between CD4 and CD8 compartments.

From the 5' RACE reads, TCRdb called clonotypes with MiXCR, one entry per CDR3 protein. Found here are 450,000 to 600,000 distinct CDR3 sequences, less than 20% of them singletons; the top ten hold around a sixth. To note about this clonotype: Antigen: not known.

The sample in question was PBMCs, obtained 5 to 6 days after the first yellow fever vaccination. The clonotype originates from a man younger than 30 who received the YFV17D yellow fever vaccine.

The CDR3: CASSQDGRDRVDGYTF. As DNA, the CDR3 is TGTGCCAGCAGCCAAGATGGACGGGACAGGGTGGATGGCTACACCTTC. The chain uses TRBV3-1 and TRBJ1-2; the match to TRBD1 covers 9 bases. CDR1 and CDR2 (germline): LGHDT, YNNKEL (reference sequence). Trimming took 0 bases from V and 6 from J; bases not matched to a gene: 8. The CDR3 spans 16 residues.